This T cell receptor beta chain was found in a study of CD8+CD57+ T cells in acquired aplastic anemia. The CDR3 contains 15 residues. Germline V CDR1 and CDR2: SEHNR, FQNEAQ (reference sequence). V was shortened by 1 base and J by 9 bases, with 18 bases between the two germline ends. Genomic DNA served as template for TCR beta VDJ and CDR3 profiling. TCRdb redid the calling of the reads with MiXCR, one entry per CDR3 protein. Among some 170,000 distinct CDR3 sequences listed, 71% were seen once. CD8+CD57+ cell expansion, shown by flow cytometry, had occurred in the patients selected for sequencing. This TCR derives from a human donor with aplastic anemia. The material sequenced was sorted CD4+, CD8+, or CD8+CD57+ T cells (not recorded which) from PBMCs. The V call is TRBV7-9, the J call TRBJ2-5; tentatively, D is TRBD2 (5 bases). CDR3 region: CASSLGTGRDQPQYF. The DNA of the CDR3 is TGTGCCAGCAGCTTAGGCACGGGAAGGGATCAGCCCCAGTACTTC.